These 24 T cell receptor beta chains came from one sample sequenced in a study of blood T cell repertoires in COVID-19. Using immunoSEQ multiplex PCR, the repertoire was profiled, and TCRdb retains in-frame clones only, with some absent. The sample contains some 130,000 clones, roughly 78% of which appear only once. Sample: PBMCs or T cells enriched from blood (not recorded which). These receptors originate from a woman aged 45-65 years who had recovered from COVID-19.

The chain recombines TRBV5-1 with TRBJ2-7; 8 bases match TRBD1. V shed 0 bases and J 0 bases; nucleotides not matched to a gene: 2. CDR1 SGHRS and CDR2 YFSETQ come from the germline V gene. CDR3 size: 15 residues. The CDR3 nucleotides read TGCGCCAGCAGCTTGGGGGGACAGGCCTCCTACGAGCAGTACGTC. The encoded protein is CASSLGGQASYEQYV.

The V gene is TRBV5-1, the J gene TRBJ1-1; D is unresolved. Germline V lookup: CDR1 SGHRS, CDR2 YFSETQ. The V and J ends lost 0 bases and 1 base respectively, with 10 bases between them. The CDR3 runs to 15 residues. In DNA, the CDR3 is TGCGCCAGCAGCTTGGCCGGAGCACAGAACACTGAAGCTTTCTTT. Translation gives CASSLAGAQNTEAFF.

This clone was seen only a few times. This chain uses TRBV9 with TRBJ1-2, with 8 nucleotides matching TRBD1. Germline CDR1 SGDLS, CDR2 YYNGEE. With V trimmed by 3 bases and J by 2 bases, 12 bases remained unmatched. This CDR3 is built from 17 residues. CDR3 protein: CASSDRDRIGGNYGYTF. For the CDR3, the DNA is TGTGCCAGCAGCGACCGGGACAGGATAGGAGGGAACTATGGCTACACCTTC.

V is TRBV27 and J is TRBJ2-5; D uncertain. The germline V gene has CDR1 MNHEY and CDR2 SMNVEV (reference sequence). The V end lost 2 bases, the J end lost 2 bases, and 3 bases lay between the germline ends. The CDR3 is 12 residues long. The CDR3 DNA sequence: TGTGCCAGCAGTTTACTGCAAGAGACCCAGTACTTC. The encoded protein is CASSLLQETQYF.

The chain is built from TRBV3-1 (or the pseudogene TRBV3-2) and TRBJ2-6; possible D gene TRBD2, 6 bases. CDR3 length equals 17 residues. Trimming cost V 3 bases and J 0 bases, with 12 bases left between them. From germline, CDR1 is LGHDT and CDR2 YNNKEL (reference sequence). CDR3 residues: CASSQGGLISGANVLTF. Here the CDR3 DNA reads TGTGCCAGCAGCCAGGGGGGACTCATCTCTGGGGCCAACGTCCTGACTTTC.

This clone occurred a few times. The genes are TRBV11-3 and TRBJ2-1; the match to TRBD2 covers 15 bases. The CDR3 contains 18 residues. The V gene end was trimmed by 1 base and the J gene end by 8 bases; junction bases not matched to a gene: 9. Looked up from germline, CDR1 is SGHNT and CDR2 is YENEEA. DNA of the CDR3: TGTGCCAGCAGCTTAGGGACTAGCGGGGGGGAGATCCTCGATGAGCAGTTCTTC. Encoded protein: CASSLGTSGGEILDEQFF.

This clone was seen a single time. The chain is built from TRBV12-5 and TRBJ2-5; a weak D match, TRBD1 (5 bases). V lost 6 bases and J 5 bases, leaving 13 bases between the germline ends. The germline CDR1 and CDR2 sequences are LGHNT and FRNRAP. The CDR3 has 13 residues. CDR3 nucleotides: TGTGCTAGTGGGTATACAGGTTCCGAGACCCAGTACTTC. This gives the protein CASGYTGSETQYF.

The chain joins TRBV28 to TRBJ2-5; D might be TRBD1 (6 bases). Trimming took off 3 bases at V and 4 bases at J, with 9 bases between the two ends. Germline CDR1 MDHEN, CDR2 SYDVKM. The CDR3 contains 13 residues. The CDR3: CASSFPRGETQYF. Written as DNA, the CDR3 is TGTGCCAGCAGTTTTCCCAGGGGAGAGACCCAGTACTTC.

The chain joins TRBV4-2 to TRBJ2-7; TRBD2 is a possible D gene (6 bases). V was shortened by 3 bases and J by 1 base, with 10 bases between the two germline ends. The CDR3 has 14 residues. The germline V gene has CDR1 LGHNA and CDR2 YNFKEQ. The CDR3 region has the DNA TGTGCCAGCAGCCAGGCGGGACGGTCCTACGAGCAGTACTTC. Translation gives CASSQAGRSYEQYF.

Only one count was recorded for this clone. The V gene is TRBV10-1, the J gene TRBJ2-5, with TRBD2 as a possible D gene (5 bases). Germline values: CDR1 WNHNN, CDR2 SYGVQD (reference sequence). CDR3 length: 11 residues. Trimming cost V 9 bases and J 5 bases, with 10 bases left between them. CDR3 DNA sequence: TGCGCCAGTTGGAGGATGGAGACCCAGTACTTC. This encodes CASWRMETQYF.

CDR3 sequence: CASSFGTGGISPLHF. CDR3 DNA sequence: TGCGCCAGCAGCTTTGGGACAGGGGGCATTTCACCCCTCCACTTT. The V and J genes are TRBV5-1 and TRBJ1-6; 12 bases map to TRBD1. Germline assignment: CDR1 SGHRS and CDR2 YFSETQ. This CDR3 has 15 amino acids. J was trimmed by 9 bases and V by 2 bases; bases with no gene match: 3.

The chain carries TRBV11-2 and TRBJ2-3, with TRBD2 matching 9 bases. CDR3 length equals 19 residues. Trimming took 0 bases from V and 1 from J; bases not matched to a gene: 11. CDR1 is SGHAT and CDR2 is FQNNGV in the germline V gene. The CDR3 region is CASSLEGGGAGVGTDTQYF. The CDR3 DNA reads as TGTGCCAGCAGCTTAGAAGGCGGGGGGGCGGGTGTTGGCACAGATACGCAGTATTTT.

The J gene is TRBJ1-3, the V gene TRBV10-3; 9 bases are a match to TRBD1. With V trimmed by 1 base and J by 1 base, 5 bases remained unmatched. The CDR3 totals 17 residues. Germline CDR1 and CDR2: ENHRY and SYGVKD. Here the CDR3 DNA reads TGTGCCATCAGTGAGTTACCGGGACAGGGATCTGGAAACACCATATATTTT. Encoded protein: CAISELPGQGSGNTIYF.

The chain links TRBV5-6 to TRBJ2-5; D is ambiguous. V lost 0 bases, J lost 5 bases, and 8 bases lay in between. CDR1 and CDR2 from the germline V gene are SGHDT and YYEEEE. The CDR3 covers 13 residues. CDR3 sequence: CASSLESPETQYF. The CDR3 region has the DNA TGTGCCAGCAGCTTGGAGAGCCCGGAGACCCAGTACTTC.

The V and J genes are TRBV7-2 and TRBJ1-2, with TRBD1 as a possible D gene (5 bases). V lost 5 bases, J lost 0 bases, and 13 bases lay in between. The CDR3 has 15 amino acids. Germline loops: CDR1 SGHTA, CDR2 FQGNSA. The CDR3 protein is CASSPLDNANYGYTF. The CDR3 coding sequence is TGTGCCAGCAGCCCATTGGACAACGCTAACTATGGCTACACCTTC.

The V and J genes are TRBV27 and TRBJ2-7; 7 bases match TRBD1. CDR3 length: 16 amino acids. Germline trimming cut 5 bases from V and 5 bases from J; bases unmatched to any gene: 15. CDR1 MNHEY and CDR2 SMNVEV come from the germline V gene (reference sequence). The CDR3 spells CASSPLGGGLSHEQYF. DNA of the CDR3: TGTGCCAGCAGTCCATTAGGGGGCGGGCTTAGCCACGAGCAGTACTTC.

CDR3: CASSLERGGASEQYF. For the CDR3, the DNA is TGTGCCAGCAGCTTAGAGCGCGGGGGGGCCTCCGAGCAGTACTTC. The chain is built from TRBV7-9 and TRBJ2-7; 9 bases line up with TRBD2. Germline V gene sequence: CDR1 SEHNR, CDR2 FQNEAQ (reference sequence). Trimming took 1 base from V and 6 from J; bases not matched to a gene: 7. CDR3 size: 15 residues.

The CDR3: CASSLQPWRDPGELFF. DNA for the CDR3: TGTGCCAGCAGCCTCCAACCTTGGAGGGATCCCGGGGAGCTGTTTTTT. The chain joins TRBV5-6 to TRBJ2-2; maybe TRBD2 (6 bases). This CDR3 comprises 16 residues. The germline V and J ends were trimmed by 4 bases and 6 bases, with 19 bases remaining between them. Looked up from germline, CDR1 is SGHDT and CDR2 is YYEEEE.

The chain recombines TRBV3-1 (or the pseudogene TRBV3-2) with TRBJ1-5; 9 bases are shared with TRBD1. J was trimmed by 4 bases and V by 3 bases; bases with no gene match: 7. The CDR3 covers 16 residues. The germline V gene encodes CDR1 LGHDT and CDR2 YNNKEL (reference sequence). CDR3 loop: CASSHKPGTGNQPQHF. The CDR3 nucleotides are TGTGCCAGCAGCCATAAACCCGGGACAGGGAATCAGCCCCAGCATTTT.

The chain combines TRBV5-4 with TRBJ1-1, with 7 bases identical to TRBD1. V gave up 4 bases and J gave up 8 bases; unmatched junction bases: 14. The CDR3 runs to 15 residues. Germline CDR1 SGHNT, CDR2 YYREEE (reference sequence). The CDR3, as DNA: TGTGCCAGCAGCAACAACCTACAGGGGAAGGGGGAAGCTTTCTTT. Amino acids: CASSNNLQGKGEAFF.

The rearrangement links TRBV6-5 to TRBJ1-3, with a weak D call TRBD1 (5 bases). This CDR3 comprises 16 residues. Germline loops: CDR1 MNHEY, CDR2 SVGAGI. Trimming took 4 bases from V and 2 from J, leaving 15 bases between them. Here the CDR3 DNA reads TGTGCCAGCAGTTCCTCCCGGGGGGGTCCTGGAAACACCATATATTTT. Residues: CASSSSRGGPGNTIYF.

This chain connects TRBV30 to TRBJ1-5, with D unresolved. V was trimmed by 1 base and J by 3 bases, leaving 4 bases between them. This CDR3 is built from 12 residues. Germline loops: CDR1 GTSNPN, CDR2 SVGIG (reference sequence). The CDR3 protein is CAWSANNQPQHF. In nucleotides, the CDR3 is TGTGCCTGGAGTGCAAACAATCAGCCCCAGCATTTT. The entire variable domain, with the rest obtained from reference TRBV30 and TRBJ1-5, is as follows: SQTIHQWPATLVQPVGSPLSLECTVEGTSNPNLYWYRQAAGRGLQLLFYSVGIGQISSEVPQNLSASRPQDRQFILSSKKLLLSDSGFYLCAWSANNQPQHFGDGTRLSIL.

The V call is TRBV5-1, the J call TRBJ1-4, with TRBD1 matching 10 bases. Germline-derived CDR1 and CDR2 are SGHRS and YFSETQ. V lost 7 bases, J lost 5 bases, and 8 bases stayed unmatched. The CDR3 covers 15 residues. The CDR3: CASGRTGGGNEKLFF. CDR3 in DNA: TGCGCCAGCGGAAGGACAGGGGGAGGGAATGAAAAACTGTTTTTT.

CDR3 nucleotide sequence: TGTGCCAGCAGCCTAAATCCGGCAACTAATGAAAAACTGTTTTTT. Translation: CASSLNPATNEKLFF. This chain links TRBV6-5 with TRBJ1-4; D remains unclear. CDR3 size: 15 residues. Germline assignment: CDR1 MNHEY and CDR2 SVGAGI. Trimming took off 6 bases at V and 0 bases at J, with 11 bases between the two ends.